The TCR beta chain described here comes from a study of shared clonotypes between healthy human individuals. Points from the study as a whole: Researchers sampled only blood; tissue repertoires likely differ.

This clone was picked up one time. Its antigen is currently unknown. CDR1 is SSHAT, CDR2 FNYEAQ, per germline (reference sequence). CDR3 size: 12 residues. Generated by immunoSEQ multiplex PCR, the TCRdb table keeps only in-frame clones and is missing some. The sample holds 2 million to 2.5 million clones, about 94% seen once. The specimen sequenced was naive CD4+ T cells sorted from blood. Subset denoted: CD45RA+ positively selected. This TCR was sampled from a man between 18 and 35 years old in good health. V and J are TRBV7-7 and TRBJ2-7, with 8 bases that match TRBD1. The CDR3 loop is CARGQGRYEQYF. DNA for the CDR3: TGTGCTCGTGGACAGGGCCGCTACGAGCAGTACTTC.